The 12 T cell receptor beta chains below come from one sample, sequenced in a study of blood T cell repertoires in COVID-19. The protocol was immunoSEQ multiplex PCR, while the TCRdb copy is restricted to in-frame clones and leaves out a portion. The data contain about 130,000 clones, 75% to 90% of them singletons. The sample comprised peripheral blood. Source of these receptors: a man aged 65 to 79 with acute or convalescent COVID-19.

The chain joins TRBV9 to TRBJ2-5; TRBD2 aligns across 9 bases. V lost 3 bases to trimming and J lost 3 bases; unmatched junction nucleotides: 15. The germline gives CDR1 SGDLS, CDR2 YYNGEE. The CDR3 covers 18 residues. The CDR3 here is CASSAGELAGTYKETQYF. In nucleotides, the CDR3 is TGTGCCAGCAGCGCCGGGGAGCTAGCGGGGACTTATAAAGAGACCCAGTACTTC.

Turning to this clone: The junction differs from germline at one of its ends, possibly a read error. This chain joins TRBV7-9 and TRBJ1-2; perhaps TRBD1 as D (5 bases). CDR3 length: 11 residues. Looked up from germline, CDR1 is SEHNR and CDR2 is FQNEAQ (reference sequence). As DNA, the CDR3 is TGTGCCAGCAGCTCCCGGGAGGGGCTCGCCTTC. It specifies CASSSREGLAF.

The rearrangement uses TRBV24-1 and TRBJ1-2; D unresolved. Per germline, CDR1 KGHDR and CDR2 SFDVKD. Trimming shortened V by 4 bases and J by 6 bases, and 14 bases separated the two germline ends. The length of the CDR3 is 14 residues. The CDR3, as DNA: TGTGCCACCAGTGACCCCTTTGAGAGGAATGGCTACACCTTC. This gives the protein CATSDPFERNGYTF.

Only a few counts were recorded for this clone. The chain joins TRBV19 to TRBJ1-1; the match to TRBD1 covers 7 bases. The germline V gene encodes CDR1 LNHDA and CDR2 SQIVND (reference sequence). The CDR3 runs to 11 residues. V was pared by 3 bases and J by 14 bases, with 6 bases of the junction left unmatched. CDR3 region: CASSMRDSQFF. In DNA, the CDR3 is TGTGCCAGTAGTATGCGGGACAGCCAATTCTTT.

V is TRBV19 and J is TRBJ2-7; perhaps TRBD2 as D (6 bases). CDR1 is LNHDA and CDR2 is SQIVND in the germline V gene (reference sequence). Trimming cost V 7 bases and J 3 bases, with 16 bases left between them. The CDR3 is 14 amino acids. The CDR3 region is CASTSSVGGYEQYF. The CDR3 DNA follows: TGTGCCAGTACCTCATCGGTGGGGGGCTACGAGCAGTACTTC.

The J gene is TRBJ1-1, the V gene TRBV5-6, with 9 bases fitting TRBD1. This CDR3 region has 15 residues. Germline-derived CDR1 and CDR2 are SGHDT and YYEEEE. V gave up 0 bases and J gave up 4 bases; unmatched junction bases: 4. The CDR3 reads CASSLAPTGGTEAFF. The CDR3 region has the DNA TGTGCCAGCAGCTTGGCTCCGACAGGGGGCACTGAAGCTTTCTTT.

V and J are TRBV5-1 and TRBJ2-7, with TRBD2 identical over 14 bases. Germline lookup yields CDR1 SGHRS and CDR2 YFSETQ. The CDR3 is 16 amino acids. The V segment lost 4 bases and the J segment 2 bases; nucleotides outside the gene matches: 5. The CDR3 here is CASSPGTSGGAYEQYF. The CDR3 nucleotides are TGCGCCAGCAGCCCGGGGACTAGCGGGGGTGCCTACGAGCAGTACTTC.

This chain joins TRBV5-5 and TRBJ2-7; D gene unclear. The CDR3 contains 13 residues. V lost 4 bases and J 5 bases, leaving 13 bases between the germline ends. Germline CDR1 SGHKS, CDR2 YYEKEE (reference sequence). The CDR3 reads CASSPHPEDEQYF. Written as DNA, the CDR3 is TGTGCCAGCAGCCCCCACCCCGAGGACGAGCAGTACTTC.

Notes on this clone: The junction and the germline gene differ at one end; a read error may be behind it. CDR3 nucleotides: TGTGCCAACAGTGCGGCCGGGAGCAATCAGCCCCAGCATTTT. As protein: CANSAAGSNQPQHF. The chain carries TRBV25-1 and TRBJ1-5; D uncertain. Germline V gene data show CDR1 as MGHDK and CDR2 as SYGVNS. The CDR3 loop spans 14 amino acids.

V is TRBV25-1 and J is TRBJ1-2, with D tentatively TRBD1 (6 bases). Germline loops: CDR1 MGHDK, CDR2 SYGVNS. CDR3 length: 16 residues. V lost 5 bases and J 6 bases, leaving 22 bases between the germline ends. CDR3 sequence (DNA): TGTGCCAGCAGTTCCAATAGATGGACAGCGGTTCATGGCTACACCTTC. Encoded protein: CASSSNRWTAVHGYTF.

This clone was recorded once. V is TRBV5-1 and J is TRBJ2-5, with a tentative D call TRBD2 (5 bases). Looked up from germline, CDR1 is SGHRS and CDR2 is YFSETQ. This CDR3 has 13 amino acids. The V end lost 0 bases, the J end lost 3 bases, and 6 bases lay between the germline ends. The CDR3 coding sequence is TGCGCCAGCAGCTTGGAGGGAGAAGAGACCCAGTACTTC. It yields the protein CASSLEGEETQYF.

The rearrangement uses TRBV19 and TRBJ2-7; possibly TRBD2 for D (7 bases). Germline-derived CDR1 and CDR2 are LNHDA and SQIVND (reference sequence). The germline V and J ends were trimmed by 6 bases and 2 bases, with 14 bases remaining between them. The length of the CDR3 is 14 residues. The CDR3 DNA sequence: TGTGCCAGTAGCGAGGGGGGGACAACCTACGAGCAGTACTTC. Residues: CASSEGGTTYEQYF.